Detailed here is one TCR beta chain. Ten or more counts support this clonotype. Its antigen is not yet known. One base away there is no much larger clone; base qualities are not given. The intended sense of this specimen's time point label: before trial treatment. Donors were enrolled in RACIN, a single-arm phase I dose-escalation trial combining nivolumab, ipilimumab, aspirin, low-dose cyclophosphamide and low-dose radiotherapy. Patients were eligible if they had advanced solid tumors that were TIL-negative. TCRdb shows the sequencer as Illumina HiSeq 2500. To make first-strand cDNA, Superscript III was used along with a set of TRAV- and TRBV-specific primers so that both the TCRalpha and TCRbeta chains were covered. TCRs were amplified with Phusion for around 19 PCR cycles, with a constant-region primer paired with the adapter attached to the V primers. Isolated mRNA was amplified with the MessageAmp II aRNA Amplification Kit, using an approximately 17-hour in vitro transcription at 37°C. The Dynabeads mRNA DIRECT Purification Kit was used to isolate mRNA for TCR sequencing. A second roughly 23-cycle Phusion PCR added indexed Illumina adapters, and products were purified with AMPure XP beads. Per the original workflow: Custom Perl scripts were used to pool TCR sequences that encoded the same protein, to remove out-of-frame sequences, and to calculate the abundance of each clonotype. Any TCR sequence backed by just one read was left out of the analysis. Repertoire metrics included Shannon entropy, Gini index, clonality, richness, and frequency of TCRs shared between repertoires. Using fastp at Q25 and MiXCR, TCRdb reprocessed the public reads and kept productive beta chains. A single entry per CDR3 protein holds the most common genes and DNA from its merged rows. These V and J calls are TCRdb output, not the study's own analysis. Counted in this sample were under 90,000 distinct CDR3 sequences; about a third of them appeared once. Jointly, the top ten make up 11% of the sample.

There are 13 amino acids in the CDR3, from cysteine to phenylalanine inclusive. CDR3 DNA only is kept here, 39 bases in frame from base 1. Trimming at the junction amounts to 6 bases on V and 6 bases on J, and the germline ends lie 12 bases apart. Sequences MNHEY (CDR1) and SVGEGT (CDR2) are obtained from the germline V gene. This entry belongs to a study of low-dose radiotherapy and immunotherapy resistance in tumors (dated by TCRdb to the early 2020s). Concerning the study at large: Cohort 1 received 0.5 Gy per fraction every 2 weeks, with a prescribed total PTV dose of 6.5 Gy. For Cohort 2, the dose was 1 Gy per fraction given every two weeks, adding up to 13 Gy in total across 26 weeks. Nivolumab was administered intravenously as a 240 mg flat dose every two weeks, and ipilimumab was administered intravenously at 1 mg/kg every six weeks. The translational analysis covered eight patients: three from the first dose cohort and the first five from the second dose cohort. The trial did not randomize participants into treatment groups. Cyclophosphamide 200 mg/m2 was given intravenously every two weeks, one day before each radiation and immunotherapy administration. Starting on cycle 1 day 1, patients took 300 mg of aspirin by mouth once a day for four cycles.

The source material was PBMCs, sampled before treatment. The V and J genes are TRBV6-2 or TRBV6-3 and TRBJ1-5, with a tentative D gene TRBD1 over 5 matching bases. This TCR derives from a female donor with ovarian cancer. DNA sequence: TGTGCCAGCAGGGAGGGTAGGGGTCAGCCCCAGCATTTT. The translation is CASREGRGQPQHF.